The source of this TCR beta chain is a study of blood T cell repertoires in COVID-19. Study context: T cells, B-cell-depleted T cells, or PBMCs supplied cDNA or gDNA.

Germline V gene data show CDR1 as SQVTM and CDR2 as ANQGSEA. This CDR3 contains 13 residues. V was pared by 6 bases and J by 4 bases, with 15 bases between. In terms of age and location, participants ranged from roughly 18 to 90 years and lived in approximately 26 US areas. Cohorts were determined from participant-reported clinical history. As handled by the study authors: Quantification of nucleated cells was approximated via reference gene primer amplification. The method was immunoSEQ multiplex PCR; TCRdb's version includes in-frame clones alone and lacks a portion of them. V and J calls and clone size are copied from that table; D and trimming were computed from the DNA. The repertoire has fewer than 350,000 clones, more than 75% of them found once; the top ten carry 2% to 2.5%.

The gene calls are TRBV29-1 and TRBJ1-2, with D possibly TRBD1 on 5 matching bases. The clonotype originates from a woman between 35 and 50 years old with acute COVID-19. Sequencing was done on a sample of PBMCs or T cells enriched from blood (not recorded which). The CDR3 region has the DNA TGCAGCGTCCAGGCGGGGGGTTTCTATGGCTACACCTTC. It encodes CSVQAGGFYGYTF. Together with reference TRBV29-1 and TRBJ1-2, the CDR3 gives the full variable domain: SAVISQKPSRDICQRGTSLTIQCQVDSQVTMMFWYRQQPGQSLTLIATANQGSEATYESGFVIDKFPISRPNLTFSTLTVSNMSPEDSSIYLCSVQAGGFYGYTFGSGTRLTVV.